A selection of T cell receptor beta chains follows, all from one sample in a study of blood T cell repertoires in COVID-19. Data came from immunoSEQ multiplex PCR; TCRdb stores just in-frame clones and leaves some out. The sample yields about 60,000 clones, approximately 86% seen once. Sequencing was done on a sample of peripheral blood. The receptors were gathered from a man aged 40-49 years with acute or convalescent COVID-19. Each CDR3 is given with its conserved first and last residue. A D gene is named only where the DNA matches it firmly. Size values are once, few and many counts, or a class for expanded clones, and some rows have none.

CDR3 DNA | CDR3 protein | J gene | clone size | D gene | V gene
TGTGCCAGCAGCGTCCATCAGCGGGGGGGCCGAAATACGCAGTATTTT | CASSVHQRGGRNTQYF | TRBJ2-3 | . | TRBD2 | TRBV3-1/TRBV3-2
TGTGCCAGCAGCTTACCAGGGACAGCTAATGAAAAACTGTTTTTT | CASSLPGTANEKLFF | TRBJ1-4 | . | TRBD1 | TRBV5-4
TGTGCCACCAGCCATTGGATGGGGGGCGGGGGCGGCTACACCTTC | CATSHWMGGGGGYTF | TRBJ1-2 | . | . | TRBV15
TGCAGTGCTAGTCTGTATCAAACCTTAGCTAACTATGGCTACACCTTC | CSASLYQTLANYGYTF | TRBJ1-2 | . | . | TRBV20-1
TGTGCCAGCAGCCAATTCTCTGCAAGGGGTCCACCCCTCCACTTT | CASSQFSARGPPLHF | TRBJ1-6 | few | . | TRBV14
TGTGCCAGCAGCTTGTTCTCTGGGGCCGAGCAGTACTTC | CASSLFSGAEQYF | TRBJ2-7 | . | . | TRBV5-4
TGTGCCAGTAGTCAAGGACAGGCGGCCACTGAAGCTTTCTTT | CASSQGQAATEAFF | TRBJ1-1 | . | TRBD1 | TRBV19
TGTGCCAGCAGCTTTGAGTTAGTTGATTCACCCCTCCACTTT | CASSFELVDSPLHF | TRBJ1-6 | . | . | TRBV5-4
TGTGCCAGCAGCCCCGTGGAGGGTGAGACCCAGTACTTC | CASSPVEGETQYF | TRBJ2-5 | . | . | TRBV11-1
TGTGCTAGTGGTTTGCTCGCGGGGGAAATCACCGGGGAGCTGTTTTTT | CASGLLAGEITGELFF | TRBJ2-2 | . | TRBD2 | TRBV12-5
TGTGCCACCAGTGAGGGGGGGCGCAATGAGCAGTTCTTC | CATSEGGRNEQFF | TRBJ2-1 | . | . | TRBV24-1
TGTGCCAGCAGCCCTCCGGGAGACCACTCCTACAATGAGCAGTTCTTC | CASSPPGDHSYNEQFF | TRBJ2-1 | . | . | TRBV5-6
TGTGCCAGCAGCTTCAGGTGGGGGGGCCGAAATGAGCAGTTCTTC | CASSFRWGGRNEQFF | TRBJ2-1 | . | . | TRBV11-3
TGTGCCAGCTCACTACAACAGGGTAATAATGAAAAACTGTTTTTT | CASSLQQGNNEKLFF | TRBJ1-4 | . | . | TRBV18
TGCAGTGCTAGTGGGACAGGGGGCGCGATGAACACTGAAGCTTTCTTT | CSASGTGGAMNTEAFF | TRBJ1-1 | . | TRBD1 | TRBV20-1
TGTGCCAGCAGGGATTTAACAGGCTATGGCTACACCTTC | CASRDLTGYGYTF | TRBJ1-2 | . | . | TRBV6-5
TGTGCCAGCAGTCGGACAGGACGGTATGGCTACACCTTC | CASSRTGRYGYTF | TRBJ1-2 | . | TRBD1 | TRBV6-6
TGTGCCAGCAGCTTACAACGCTACGAGCAGTACTTC | CASSLQRYEQYF | TRBJ2-7 | . | . | TRBV5-4
TGTGCCAGCAGTTTCCCTAGCGGGGCAGATACGCAGTATTTT | CASSFPSGADTQYF | TRBJ2-3 | . | TRBD2 | TRBV28
TGTGCCAGCAGTTTACGCACAGGGAGTAACTTTCTAGATACGCAGTATTTT | CASSLRTGSNFLDTQYF | TRBJ2-3 | . | . | TRBV11-3
TGTGCCAGCAGCTTAATTGCGAGCACAGATACGCAGTATTTT | CASSLIASTDTQYF | TRBJ2-3 | . | . | TRBV7-3
TGTGCCATCAGTGAGACTATAAACACTGAAGCTTTCTTT | CAISETINTEAFF | TRBJ1-1 | . | . | TRBV10-3
TGTGCCTGGAGTGGACAGGGAGCACAGCCCCAGCATTTT | CAWSGQGAQPQHF | TRBJ1-5 | once | TRBD1 | TRBV30
TGCGCCAGCAGTTTCCCCCGAGAGACCCAGTACTTC | CASSFPRETQYF | TRBJ2-5 | . | . | TRBV5-1
TGTGCCACCAGTGATTTCACGGACAGGGGGCATGAGCAGTTCTTC | CATSDFTDRGHEQFF | TRBJ2-1 | . | TRBD1 | TRBV24-1
TGTGCCAGCACCAGGGAGGGCAATCAGCCCCAGCATTTT | CASTREGNQPQHF | TRBJ1-5 | . | . | TRBV21-1
TGTGCCAGCCAAAGACAGTCAGGCACTGAAGCTTTCTTT | CASQRQSGTEAFF | TRBJ1-1 | . | . | TRBV3-1/TRBV3-2
TGTGCCAGCAGCGCCCCCGGAGTATTGGCTAACTATGGCTACACCTTC | CASSAPGVLANYGYTF | TRBJ1-2 | once | . | TRBV5-6
TGCGCCAGCAGCTGGGGGGGTCCGAACACTGAAGCTTTCTTT | CASSWGGPNTEAFF | TRBJ1-1 | . | . | TRBV5-1
TGTGCCAGCAGCTCAATGCTAGCGGGGGGCCTCAATGAGCAGTTCTTC | CASSSMLAGGLNEQFF | TRBJ2-1 | . | TRBD2 | TRBV7-6
TGTGCCAGCAGCTTCGGACTAGCGGCGGATGAGCAGTTCTTC | CASSFGLAADEQFF | TRBJ2-1 | . | TRBD2 | TRBV11-3
TGTGCCTGGAGTGTAGGCAGGGCCGGGGAGCTGTTTTTT | CAWSVGRAGELFF | TRBJ2-2 | few | . | TRBV30
TGCAGCGCCCGGGTTACGAACACTGAAGCTTTCTTT | CSARVTNTEAFF | TRBJ1-1 | . | . | TRBV29-1
TGTGCCTGGAGTTACGGGACAGGACTGAGTGAGCAGTTCTTC | CAWSYGTGLSEQFF | TRBJ2-1 | . | TRBD1 | TRBV30
TGTGCCAGCAGCCCTTTAACCGGACAGGGGGGGGAATCCTATGGCTACACCTTC | CASSPLTGQGGESYGYTF | TRBJ1-2 | . | TRBD1 | TRBV14
TGTGCTAGTGACCCCCTCAGCTACAATGAGCAGTTCTTC | CASDPLSYNEQFF | TRBJ2-1 | . | . | TRBV12-5
TGTGCCAGCAGGCGGGCAGCCAATCAGCCCCAGCATTTT | CASRRAANQPQHF | TRBJ1-5 | few | . | TRBV6-5
TGTGCCAGCAGCCTCACGGGGGGGCCGCGTGAGCAGTTCTTC | CASSLTGGPREQFF | TRBJ2-1 | once | TRBD2 | TRBV14
TGCGCCAGCAGCCCGTGGGACAGGCTATCACCCCTCCACTTT | CASSPWDRLSPLHF | TRBJ1-6 | . | TRBD1 | TRBV5-1
TGTGCCAGCAGTTCATTCGGGGTCAATCAGCCCCAGCATTTT | CASSSFGVNQPQHF | TRBJ1-5 | once | . | TRBV25-1
TGTGCCAGCAGTGAAGGGGGAGCCACAGATACGCAGTATTTT | CASSEGGATDTQYF | TRBJ2-3 | . | . | TRBV6-1
TGTGCCAGCAGTTATACGACAGGGAATCAGCCCCAGCATTTT | CASSYTTGNQPQHF | TRBJ1-5 | . | TRBD1 | TRBV6-5
TGCAGCGTAACTGTACAGGGGGCCGACTATGGCTACACCTTC | CSVTVQGADYGYTF | TRBJ1-2 | . | TRBD1 | TRBV29-1
TGTGCCACCAGCAGAGGACGAGACAGGGTAAATCAGCCCCAGCATTTT | CATSRGRDRVNQPQHF | TRBJ1-5 | . | TRBD1 | TRBV15
TGTGCCAGCAGCCTACAGGGTAACACTGAAGCTTTCTTT | CASSLQGNTEAFF | TRBJ1-1 | once | . | TRBV7-8
TGTGCCAGCAGCCTAGGGACAGCCCTTAGCACAGATACGCAGTATTTT | CASSLGTALSTDTQYF | TRBJ2-3 | . | TRBD1 | TRBV7-3
TGTGCCAGTAGTATATACGGCGAGCAGTACTTC | CASSIYGEQYF | TRBJ2-7 | . | . | TRBV19
TGTGCCAGCAGTTCTGCAGGGTTCTCGGGTTCTGGGGCCAACGTCCTGACTTTC | CASSSAGFSGSGANVLTF | TRBJ2-6 | . | . | TRBV28
TGTGCCAGCAGCTTTGCCTCTTTGGGGGGATTGGCCAAAAACATTCAGTACTTC | CASSFASLGGLAKNIQYF | TRBJ2-4 | . | . | TRBV13
TGTGCCAGCAGCGGGACAAAGGGTGCCGGGGAGCTGTTTTTT | CASSGTKGAGELFF | TRBJ2-2 | . | . | TRBV25-1
TGCAGCGCAAGAACAGGGCTTGCCTACAATGAGCAGTTCTTC | CSARTGLAYNEQFF | TRBJ2-1 | . | . | TRBV29-1
TGTGCCAGCAGTGAGGGAGGCTATGGCTACACCTTC | CASSEGGYGYTF | TRBJ1-2 | . | . | TRBV2
TGCGCCAGCAGCTATGACAGTCGAGAGCGAGCTTTCTTT | CASSYDSRERAFF | TRBJ1-1 | . | . | TRBV5-1